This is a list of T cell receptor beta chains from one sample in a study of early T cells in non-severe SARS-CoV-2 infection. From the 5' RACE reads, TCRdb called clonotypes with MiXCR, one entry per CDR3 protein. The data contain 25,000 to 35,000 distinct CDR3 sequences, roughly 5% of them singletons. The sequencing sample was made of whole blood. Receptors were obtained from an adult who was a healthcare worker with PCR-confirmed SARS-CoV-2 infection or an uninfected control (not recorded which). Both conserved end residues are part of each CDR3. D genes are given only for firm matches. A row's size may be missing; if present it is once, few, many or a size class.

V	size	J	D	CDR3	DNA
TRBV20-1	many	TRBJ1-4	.	CSARGEKLFF	TGCAGTGCTAGAGGTGAAAAACTGTTTTTT
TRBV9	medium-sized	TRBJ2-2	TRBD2	CASRRTSTGELFF	TGTGCCAGCAGGAGGACTAGCACCGGGGAGCTGTTTTTT
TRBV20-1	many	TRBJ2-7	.	CSAPDSAGYEQYF	TGCAGTGCTCCCGACTCGGCCGGCTACGAGCAGTACTTC
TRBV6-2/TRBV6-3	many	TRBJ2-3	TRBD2	CASSYTSGSTDTQYF	TGTGCCAGCAGTTACACTAGCGGGAGCACAGATACGCAGTATTTT
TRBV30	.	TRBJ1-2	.	CAWSVRGDYGYTF	TGTGCCTGGAGTGTAAGGGGAGACTATGGCTACACCTTC
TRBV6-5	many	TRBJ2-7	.	CASRPDSGTATYEQYF	TGTGCCAGCAGACCCGATTCTGGGACGGCTACCTACGAGCAGTACTTC
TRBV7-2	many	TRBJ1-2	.	CASSSHRQLISLYGYTF	TGTGCCAGCAGCTCCCACAGACAGTTAATATCCCTCTATGGCTACACCTTC
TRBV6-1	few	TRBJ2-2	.	CASSPAGDTGELFF	TGTGCCAGCAGTCCCGCAGGGGACACCGGGGAGCTGTTTTTT
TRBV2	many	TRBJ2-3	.	CASRTGQGSTDTQYF	TGTGCCAGCAGGACGGGACAAGGGAGCACAGATACGCAGTATTTT
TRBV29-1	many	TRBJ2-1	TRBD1	CSVPGGQSYNEQFF	TGCAGCGTGCCAGGGGGACAGTCCTACAATGAGCAGTTCTTC
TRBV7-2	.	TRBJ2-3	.	CASSLGYGDTQYF	TGTGCCAGCAGCTTAGGTTATGGGGATACGCAGTATTTT
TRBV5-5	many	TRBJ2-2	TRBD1	CASKSETGANTGELFF	TGTGCCAGCAAAAGTGAGACAGGGGCGAACACCGGGGAGCTGTTTTTT
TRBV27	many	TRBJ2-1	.	CASSFGRGNNEQFF	TGTGCCAGCAGTTTTGGGAGAGGTAACAATGAGCAGTTCTTC
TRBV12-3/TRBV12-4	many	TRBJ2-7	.	CASSRGTASYEQYF	TGTGCCAGCAGTCGGGGGACAGCCTCCTACGAGCAGTACTTC
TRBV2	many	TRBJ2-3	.	CASSEGGRVETQYF	TGTGCCAGCAGTGAAGGGGGTAGGGTCGAAACGCAGTATTTT
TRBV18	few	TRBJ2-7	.	CASSPSLSSYEQYF	TGTGCCAGCTCACCATCCCTTAGCTCCTACGAGCAGTACTTC